This TCR beta chain is from a study of technical replicates of blood from a handful of donors. Profiling relied on immunoSEQ multiplex PCR, and the TCRdb table lists in-frame clones only, not all of them. Of about 62,000 clones listed, 95% to 98% were seen once; the top ten hold about 0.16%. The sequence was obtained from a human donor in good health. Sequenced material: T cells isolated from PBMCs.

This CDR3 reads CASSETASSSYEQYF. In nucleotides, the CDR3 is TGTGCCAGCAGTGAAACAGCCTCGTCTTCCTACGAGCAGTACTTC. This rearrangement joins TRBV6-1 to TRBJ2-7, with D hard to call. The CDR3 has 15 residues. V gave up 2 bases and J gave up 1 base, with 12 bases separating them. From germline, CDR1 is MNHNS and CDR2 SASEGT.